A selection of T cell receptor beta chains follows, all from one sample in a study of beta chain features in type 1 diabetes. The repertoire was sequenced with immunoSEQ multiplex PCR; TCRdb's copy has only in-frame clones and lacks some. The repertoire has about 700,000 clones, around 15% of them found once; the top ten carry 0.022%. Source material: naive CD4+ T cells from blood. These receptors all stem from a man younger than 35 with type 1 diabetes. Both conserved end residues are part of each CDR3. A D gene is named only where the DNA matches it firmly. The size field is filled for only some rows; it gives once, few, many or a size class.

d_call j_call clone_size v_call cdr3_aa cdr3_nt
- TRBJ1-2 once TRBV6-5 CASSRGRGYTF TGTGCCAGCAGTAGGGGTCGTGGCTACACCTTC
TRBD1 TRBJ1-2 few TRBV4-1 CASSQVKGPGQPNYGYTF TGCGCCAGCAGCCAAGTAAAGGGGCCGGGACAGCCGAACTATGGCTACACCTTC
- TRBJ1-5 few TRBV6-1 CASSDRASRGLSNQPQHF TGTGCCAGCAGTGACCGGGCCAGCCGGGGGTTAAGCAATCAGCCCCAGCATTTT
- TRBJ1-5 - TRBV27 CASKFIGDTWGSNQPQHF TGTGCCAGCAAGTTTATAGGGGACACGTGGGGTAGCAATCAGCCCCAGCATTTT
- TRBJ1-5 - TRBV30 CAWSVTGGQPQHF TGTGCCTGGAGTGTGACAGGTGGGCAGCCCCAGCATTTT
TRBD1 TRBJ2-7 - TRBV6-4 CASSDSYGQGVTYEQYF TGTGCCAGCAGTGACTCCTATGGACAGGGGGTCACCTACGAGCAGTACTTC
TRBD2 TRBJ2-7 - TRBV9 CASSVVASGGSIEQYF TGTGCCAGCAGCGTAGTGGCTAGCGGGGGGTCTATTGAGCAGTACTTC
- TRBJ2-1 few TRBV10-3 CAISESYEQFF TGTGCCATCAGTGAGTCCTATGAGCAGTTCTTC
- TRBJ1-4 - TRBV20-1 CSARGKDKLFF TGCAGTGCTCGGGGAAAGGATAAACTGTTTTTT
TRBD2 TRBJ2-3 - TRBV7-2 CASSWTSGPSTDTQYF TGTGCCAGCAGCTGGACTAGCGGGCCTAGCACAGATACGCAGTATTTT
- TRBJ2-6 - TRBV30 CAWSMIGSGANVLTF TGTGCCTGGAGTATGATCGGCTCTGGGGCCAACGTCCTGACTTTC
- TRBJ1-1 many TRBV14 CASSHQGNTEAFF TGTGCCAGCAGCCATCAGGGAAACACTGAAGCTTTCTTT
TRBD1 TRBJ1-5 - TRBV18 CASSFGTAYNQPQHF TGTGCCAGCTCATTCGGGACAGCTTACAATCAGCCCCAGCATTTT
TRBD1 TRBJ2-7 - TRBV14 CASSQSVGQGIHEQYF TGTGCCAGCAGCCAATCCGTGGGACAGGGTATCCACGAGCAGTACTTC
- TRBJ1-4 few TRBV5-6 CASSRLPPNEKLFF TGTGCCAGCAGCCGACTTCCCCCTAATGAAAAACTGTTTTTT
- TRBJ2-5 - TRBV5-1 CASSLEEETQYF TGCGCCAGCAGCTTGGAGGAGGAGACCCAGTACTTC
- TRBJ2-1 - TRBV4-1 CASSQVGQLRTYNEQFF TGCGCCAGCAGCCAAGTCGGGCAGCTTCGGACCTACAATGAGCAGTTCTTC
- TRBJ2-2 few TRBV30 CAWSTGPPGELFF TGTGCCTGGAGTACAGGGCCCCCCGGGGAGCTGTTTTTT
TRBD1 TRBJ1-4 few TRBV7-2 CASSYTGAEEKLFF TGTGCCAGCAGCTACACAGGGGCAGAAGAAAAACTGTTTTTT
- TRBJ1-4 - TRBV19 CASQKRAKDEKLFF TGTGCCAGCCAGAAGAGGGCGAAGGATGAAAAACTGTTTTTT
TRBD2 TRBJ2-5 few TRBV25-1 CASSEFGGGPQYF TGTGCCAGCAGTGAATTCGGCGGGGGTCCCCAGTACTTC
- TRBJ2-5 few TRBV30 CAWGTGTTSETQYF TGTGCCTGGGGGACGGGAACCACTTCGGAGACCCAGTACTTC
- TRBJ1-2 few TRBV7-6 CASSSLTNYGYTF TGTGCCAGCAGCTCCCTGACTAACTATGGCTACACCTTC